The 26 T cell receptor beta chains below come from one sample, sequenced in a study of cytomegalovirus exposure and HLA in healthy donors. PCR employed 60 Vbeta and 13 Jbeta primers. Sequenced by immunoSEQ multiplex PCR; TCRdb stores in-frame clones only, minus some. The table lists 100,000 to 150,000 clones, more than 80% of them singletons. The specimen sequenced was PBMCs. The receptors come from a woman between 40 and 55 years old in good health and CMV-seropositive.

V is TRBV6-5 and J is TRBJ1-1; D is undetermined. CDR3 length: 14 residues. The germline CDR1 and CDR2 sequences are MNHEY and SVGAGI. V lost 3 bases to trimming and J lost 6 bases, with 14 bases between them. CDR3 region: CASSYAVLIPEAFF. CDR3 nucleotide sequence: TGTGCCAGCAGTTATGCGGTCTTGATCCCTGAAGCTTTCTTT.

In its sample, this clone was seen a few times. The rearrangement uses TRBV4-1 and TRBJ2-1, with D possibly being TRBD1 (7 bases). This CDR3 spans 15 amino acids. The ends were cut back, 3 bases at V and 9 bases at J, with 18 bases in the middle. Germline CDR1 is MGHRA and CDR2 is YSYEKL. The CDR3, as DNA: TGCGCCAGCAGCCAGGGGCAGGGGGGTTTCAGTGAGCAGTTCTTC. The encoded protein is CASSQGQGGFSEQFF.

CDR3 loop: CASSSLPGQVEKLFF. The CDR3 nucleotides read TGTGCCAGCAGCTCTCTTCCTGGACAGGTTGAAAAACTGTTTTTT. V usage is TRBV27 and J usage is TRBJ1-4; TRBD1 matches at 7 bases. The CDR3 is made up of 15 amino acids. Germline V gene data show CDR1 as MNHEY and CDR2 as SMNVEV (reference sequence). The V segment lost 6 bases and the J segment 7 bases; nucleotides outside the gene matches: 11.

V is TRBV30 and J is TRBJ1-3, with D uncertain. The germline gives CDR1 GTSNPN, CDR2 SVGIG (reference sequence). The V gene lost 8 bases and the J gene lost 0 bases, with 17 bases spanning the gap. There are 15 residues in the CDR3. The CDR3 coding sequence is TGTGCCCTACGTACCCAGGAATTCTCTGGAAACACCATATATTTT. The encoded protein is CALRTQEFSGNTIYF.

The J gene is TRBJ1-4, the V gene TRBV6-5; D is unclear. The germline V gene has CDR1 MNHEY and CDR2 SVGAGI. The V gene lost 2 bases and the J gene lost 0 bases, with 10 bases spanning the gap. This CDR3 region has 16 residues. CDR3: CASSYRSVATNEKLFF. The DNA for the CDR3 is TGTGCCAGCAGTTACCGGTCCGTGGCAACTAATGAAAAACTGTTTTTT.

The chain employs TRBV7-3 and TRBJ1-3; 8 positions match TRBD1. This CDR3 has 16 amino acids. Losses at the gene ends were 1 base for V and 4 bases for J; bases not matched to a gene: 6. From germline, CDR1 is SGHTA and CDR2 FQGTGA. The CDR3 DNA is TGTGCCAGCAGCTTAAATGGCAGGGGGCCAGGAAACACCATATATTTT. Encoded protein: CASSLNGRGPGNTIYF.

The chain is built from TRBV7-9 and TRBJ1-5; 9 bases are a match to TRBD1. The CDR3 sequence is 15 residues long. Germline-derived CDR1 and CDR2 are SEHNR and FQNEAQ (reference sequence). With V trimmed by 3 bases and J by 3 bases, 3 bases remained unmatched. CDR3 DNA: TGTGCCAGCAGCTTGGGACAGGGAAACAATCAGCCCCAGCATTTT. Its translation is CASSLGQGNNQPQHF. The whole variable domain, filled in from reference TRBV7-9 and TRBJ1-5, reads DTGVSQNPRHKITKRGQNVTFRCDPISEHNRLYWYRQTLGQGPEFLTYFQNEAQLEKSRLLSDRFSAERPKGSFSTLEIQRTEQGDSAMYLCASSLGQGNNQPQHFGDGTRLSIL.

This clone was found a few times. The chain links TRBV6-6 to TRBJ2-7, with unresolved D. From germline, CDR1 is MNHNY and CDR2 SVGAGI (reference sequence). V lost 4 bases to trimming and J lost 7 bases, with 8 bases between them. This CDR3 is 11 amino acids long. CDR3 residues: CASSLAPEQYF. Here the CDR3 DNA reads TGTGCCAGCAGTTTAGCCCCGGAGCAGTACTTC.

The chain combines TRBV6-5 with TRBJ2-7; D is uncertain. V was shortened by 6 bases and J by 2 bases, with 8 bases between the two germline ends. The germline V gene encodes CDR1 MNHEY and CDR2 SVGAGI. The CDR3 is 12 amino acids. CDR3 DNA: TGTGCCAGCAGGGGCACAACCTACGAGCAGTACTTC. Translated, it gives CASRGTTYEQYF.

The rearrangement links TRBV6-1 to TRBJ1-5; no clear D gene. Germline CDR1 reads MNHNS; CDR2 reads SASEGT. The CDR3 is 14 amino acids. Trimming removed 7 bases at V and 5 bases at J, with 15 bases between. The CDR3 loop reads CASTPPRKYQPQHF. In nucleotides, the CDR3 is TGTGCCAGCACCCCTCCGAGAAAGTATCAGCCCCAGCATTTT.

The chain carries TRBV6-1 and TRBJ2-7; D is undetermined. Germline V lookup: CDR1 MNHNS, CDR2 SASEGT. V was pared by 6 bases and J by 2 bases, with 14 bases between. There are 14 residues in the CDR3. The CDR3 sequence is CASSRNTDTYEQYF. The CDR3 DNA reads as TGTGCCAGCAGCCGAAACACAGATACCTACGAGCAGTACTTC.

The V gene is TRBV2, the J gene TRBJ2-7; 7 positions match TRBD1. The CDR3 runs to 14 residues. Germline trimming cut 4 bases from V and 2 bases from J; bases unmatched to any gene: 5. Germline loops: CDR1 SNHLY, CDR2 FYNNEI. CDR3 protein: CASSGTGAAYEQYF. The CDR3 DNA reads as TGTGCCAGCAGTGGAACAGGGGCGGCCTACGAGCAGTACTTC. Full variable domain (rest looked up from reference TRBV2 and TRBJ2-7): EPEVTQTPSHQVTQMGQEVILRCVPISNHLYFYWYRQILGQKVEFLVSFYNNEISEKSEIFDDQFSVERPDGSNFTLKIRSTKLEDSAMYFCASSGTGAAYEQYFGPGTRLTVT.

J is TRBJ2-7 and V is TRBV7-2; D might be TRBD2 (6 bases). CDR1 and CDR2 (germline): SGHTA, FQGNSA. V was trimmed by 3 bases and J by 5 bases, leaving 17 bases between them. This CDR3 comprises 15 residues. This CDR3 is CASSFRSGATNEQYF. The CDR3 DNA reads TGTGCCAGCAGCTTTCGTAGCGGAGCTACCAACGAGCAGTACTTC.

V gene TRBV5-4 combines with J gene TRBJ1-1; TRBD1 matches at 10 bases. CDR1 and CDR2 (germline): SGHNT, YYREEE (reference sequence). Trimming at V came to 3 bases and at J to 4 bases, leaving 9 bases not matched to a gene. CDR3 size: 16 residues. CDR3 residues: CASSSFRDRGGTEAFF. The CDR3 nucleotides are TGTGCCAGCAGCTCCTTCCGGGACAGGGGAGGCACTGAAGCTTTCTTT.

V usage is TRBV2 and J usage is TRBJ1-2, with 7 bases matching TRBD1. The CDR3 is 14 amino acids. V lost 7 bases and J lost 7; bases outside the gene matches: 12. Germline V gene sequence: CDR1 SNHLY, CDR2 FYNNEI. CDR3 DNA: TGTGCCAGCAATAAGGCCAGGGGGTTCAGTGGCTACACCTTC. Its translation: CASNKARGFSGYTF.

This clone was seen a few times. This chain uses TRBV25-1 with TRBJ2-5; maybe TRBD2 (5 bases). CDR1 MGHDK and CDR2 SYGVNS come from the germline V gene. Trimming shortened V by 1 base and J by 0 bases, and 6 bases separated the two germline ends. This CDR3 spans 14 amino acids. Here the CDR3 reads CASSELLDQETQYF. In nucleotides, the CDR3 is TGTGCCAGCAGTGAATTACTAGACCAAGAGACCCAGTACTTC.

The chain couples TRBV5-4 to TRBJ2-1, with no clear D. Germline lookup yields CDR1 SGHNT and CDR2 YYREEE (reference sequence). This CDR3 is built from 13 residues. V lost 2 bases and J 6 bases, leaving 9 bases between the germline ends. CDR3: CASSFVRTNEQFF. The CDR3 DNA sequence: TGTGCCAGCAGCTTTGTCAGAACCAATGAGCAGTTCTTC.

The chain joins TRBV5-1 to TRBJ2-3, with a possible D match to TRBD2 (6 bases). The V end was cut by 0 bases, the J end by 9 bases, with 11 bases between. Germline CDR1 reads SGHRS; CDR2 reads YFSETQ. This CDR3 comprises 13 residues. The CDR3 spells CASSLDAGSTQYF. CDR3 DNA sequence: TGCGCCAGCAGCTTGGATGCGGGGAGCACGCAGTATTTT.

A few counts support this clone. The rearrangement links TRBV15 to TRBJ2-2; 7 bases agree with TRBD1. V dropped 4 bases and J dropped 5; count of bases not matched to a gene: 7. The CDR3 spans 15 residues. CDR1 is LNHNV, CDR2 YYDKDF, per germline (reference sequence). CDR3 bases: TGTGCCACCAGCACCCAGGGGGTTGGAACCGGGGAGCTGTTTTTT. It translates to CATSTQGVGTGELFF.

The chain combines TRBV5-4 with TRBJ1-4; no firm D call. CDR1 SGHNT and CDR2 YYREEE come from the germline V gene (reference sequence). V shed 0 bases and J shed 3 bases, with 9 bases lying between them. CDR3 length equals 15 residues. The CDR3 protein is CASSLGEGSNEKLFF. The DNA for the CDR3 is TGTGCCAGCAGCTTGGGAGAGGGCTCTAATGAAAAACTGTTTTTT. Full variable domain (rest looked up from reference TRBV5-4 and TRBJ1-4): ETGVTQSPTHLIKTRGQQVTLRCSSQSGHNTVSWYQQALGQGPQFIFQYYREEENGRGNFPPRFSGLQFPNYSSELNVNALELDDSALYLCASSLGEGSNEKLFFGSGTQLSVL.

A few counts support this clone. J is TRBJ1-5 and V is TRBV7-2; D gene unclear. V lost 4 bases to trimming and J lost 7 bases, with 17 bases between them. CDR3 length: 15 residues. Germline assignment: CDR1 SGHTA and CDR2 FQGNSA. The CDR3 nucleotides are TGTGCCAGCAGCTCACGGACTGGTGCGGGGCAGCCCCAGCATTTT. Protein: CASSSRTGAGQPQHF.

This rearrangement joins TRBV27 to TRBJ2-3; the D gene is possibly TRBD2 (7 bases). This CDR3 comprises 16 residues. The germline gives CDR1 MNHEY, CDR2 SMNVEV (reference sequence). V was pared by 3 bases and J by 3 bases, with 16 bases between. CDR3 nucleotide sequence: TGTGCCAGCAGTTTTTCCCGGGGGGCGAGGACAGATACGCAGTATTTT. Residues: CASSFSRGARTDTQYF.

This chain links TRBV19 with TRBJ1-5; TRBD1 is a possible D gene (6 bases). The CDR3 is 15 amino acids. Germline lookup yields CDR1 LNHDA and CDR2 SQIVND (reference sequence). The V gene lost 4 bases and the J gene lost 4 bases, with 14 bases spanning the gap. Written as DNA, the CDR3 is TGTGCCAGTAGTACGCAGACAGGTAGGAATCAGCCCCAGCATTTT. Translating gives CASSTQTGRNQPQHF.

The chain carries TRBV28 and TRBJ2-1; D is possibly TRBD2 (6 bases). Trimming pared 2 bases from V and 4 bases from J, leaving 9 bases between. This CDR3 contains 14 residues. Germline CDR1 and CDR2: MDHEN and SYDVKM. The CDR3 DNA is TGTGCCAGCAGTTTAACTAGCCTATACAATGAGCAGTTCTTC. The encoded protein is CASSLTSLYNEQFF.

V gene TRBV14 combines with J gene TRBJ2-3; 7 bases map to TRBD2. This CDR3 comprises 16 residues. J gave up 9 bases and V 0 bases, and 12 bases lay outside the gene matches. Germline lookup yields CDR1 SGHDN and CDR2 FVKESK. DNA for the CDR3: TGTGCCAGCAGCCAAGAAGGAGACCGGGACTATTCCACGCAGTATTTT. Protein sequence: CASSQEGDRDYSTQYF.

The chain uses TRBV9 and TRBJ2-6, with TRBD2 matching 8 bases. Per the germline V gene, CDR1 is SGDLS and CDR2 is YYNGEE. V lost 2 bases, J lost 0 bases, and 10 bases stayed unmatched. The CDR3 extends over 19 amino acids. The CDR3 coding sequence is TGTGCCAGCAGCGTCCCCCTGCGGGGGGCATTCTCTGGGGCCAACGTCCTGACTTTC. This codes for CASSVPLRGAFSGANVLTF.